One and the same sample provided the 10 T cell receptor beta chains below, sequenced in a study of OX40 agonist ivuxolimab in advanced cancers. Produced via immunoSEQ multiplex PCR; TCRdb's table is partial and in-frame only. This table holds about 67,000 clones, 80% to 90% found once. Sequenced here: CD4+ or CD8+ T cells sorted from blood, sampled in a trial of the OX40 agonist ivuxolimab. These receptors all come from an adult with an advanced solid tumor such as melanoma, head and neck, liver or kidney cancer.

V and J are TRBV4-2 and TRBJ2-7; 9 bases align to TRBD2. Germline CDR1 and CDR2: LGHNA and YNFKEQ. This CDR3 contains 15 residues. V lost 4 bases to trimming and J lost 3 bases; unmatched junction nucleotides: 7. CDR3: CASSPRASGIYEQYF. CDR3 DNA sequence: TGTGCCAGCAGCCCCCGGGCTAGCGGGATCTACGAGCAGTACTTC.

The V gene is TRBV7-2, the J gene TRBJ2-7; D is ambiguous. In germline, CDR1 is SGHTA, CDR2 FQGNSA. V was shortened by 4 bases and J by 1 base, with 11 bases between the two germline ends. The CDR3 has 14 residues. CDR3 protein: CASSSPAPSYEQYF. Written as DNA, the CDR3 is TGTGCCAGCAGCTCTCCAGCTCCTTCCTACGAGCAGTACTTC.

This clone has a single count. This chain uses TRBV6-9 with TRBJ2-7; D may be TRBD1 or TRBD2 (5 bases each). The CDR3 is 14 residues long. Trimming shortened V by 3 bases and J by 2 bases, and 11 bases separated the two germline ends. Germline V lookup: CDR1 MNHGY, CDR2 SVAAGI. CDR3 region: CASSYGTATYEQYF. CDR3 DNA: TGTGCCAGCAGTTACGGGACGGCAACCTACGAGCAGTACTTC.

The J gene is TRBJ2-3, the V gene TRBV18; D call uncertain. The CDR3 is made up of 13 amino acids. V lost 3 bases, J lost 1 base, and 5 bases lay in between. Per germline, CDR1 KGHSH and CDR2 LQKENI. CDR3 DNA sequence: TGTGCCAGCTCACCTCCGGGCACAGATACGCAGTATTTT. Amino acids: CASSPPGTDTQYF.

The V call is TRBV5-1, the J call TRBJ2-6; 9 nucleotides align to TRBD1. The CDR3 totals 16 residues. V lost 4 bases to trimming and J lost 2 bases; unmatched junction nucleotides: 4. Germline loops: CDR1 SGHRS, CDR2 YFSETQ. CDR3 amino acids: CASSVTGGAGANVLTF. The CDR3 nucleotides read TGCGCCAGCAGCGTCACAGGGGGCGCTGGGGCCAACGTCCTGACTTTC.

CDR3 coding DNA: TGTGCCAGCACCGGTGGGGCGGAGGACACCGGGGAGCTGTTTTTT. Protein sequence: CASTGGAEDTGELFF. V gene TRBV9 combines with J gene TRBJ2-2; tentatively, D is TRBD1 or TRBD2 (5 bases each). Germline CDR1 reads SGDLS; CDR2 reads YYNGEE. V was pared by 6 bases and J by 3 bases, with 15 bases between. CDR3 length: 15 amino acids.

The V call is TRBV19, the J call TRBJ2-6; D is ambiguous. The CDR3 is 17 amino acids. Trimming stripped 2 bases from V and 2 bases from J, with 13 bases between. The germline V gene encodes CDR1 LNHDA and CDR2 SQIVND (reference sequence). Here the CDR3 reads CASSIRMDFPGANVLTF. CDR3 DNA: TGTGCCAGTAGTATAAGGATGGATTTCCCTGGGGCCAACGTCCTGACTTTC.

The chain recombines TRBV7-3 with TRBJ2-6; TRBD1 aligns across 7 bases. V gave up 5 bases and J gave up 0 bases; unmatched junction bases: 7. CDR3 length equals 17 residues. The V gene's germline CDR1 is SGHTA and CDR2 FQGTGA. The CDR3 region is CASSPGQLDSGANVLTF. In nucleotides, the CDR3 is TGTGCCAGCAGCCCGGGACAGTTAGACTCTGGGGCCAACGTCCTGACTTTC. The whole variable domain, remainder taken from reference TRBV7-3 and TRBJ2-6, is GAGVSQTPSNKVTEKGKYVELRCDPISGHTALYWYRQSLGQGPEFLIYFQGTGAADDSGLPNDRFFAVRPEGSVSTLKIQRTERGDSAVYLCASSPGQLDSGANVLTFGAGSRLTVL.

This clone appeared once. The chain is built from TRBV5-1 and TRBJ1-5; 7 bases agree with TRBD1. The ends lost 0 bases at V and 5 bases at J; junction bases unmatched: 5. Germline assignment: CDR1 SGHRS and CDR2 YFSETQ. The CDR3 loop spans 15 amino acids. The CDR3 nucleotides read TGCGCCAGCAGCTTGGAAGGGACAGCGGATCAGCCCCAGCATTTT. It is translated as CASSLEGTADQPQHF. Full variable domain (rest looked up from reference TRBV5-1 and TRBJ1-5): KAGVTQTPRYLIKTRGQQVTLSCSPISGHRSVSWYQQTPGQGLQFLFEYFSETQRNKGNFPGRFSGRQFSNSRSEMNVSTLELGDSALYLCASSLEGTADQPQHFGDGTRLSIL.

V usage is TRBV6-6 and J usage is TRBJ2-3, with 10 bases fitting TRBD1. The CDR3 length is 15 residues. Germline CDR1 and CDR2: MNHNY and SVGAGI (reference sequence). The trim removed 6 bases at V and 8 bases at J, leaving 11 bases unmatched. CDR3 region: CASSVTGGDAGTQYF. DNA of the CDR3: TGTGCCAGCAGCGTGACAGGGGGCGACGCCGGTACGCAGTATTTT.